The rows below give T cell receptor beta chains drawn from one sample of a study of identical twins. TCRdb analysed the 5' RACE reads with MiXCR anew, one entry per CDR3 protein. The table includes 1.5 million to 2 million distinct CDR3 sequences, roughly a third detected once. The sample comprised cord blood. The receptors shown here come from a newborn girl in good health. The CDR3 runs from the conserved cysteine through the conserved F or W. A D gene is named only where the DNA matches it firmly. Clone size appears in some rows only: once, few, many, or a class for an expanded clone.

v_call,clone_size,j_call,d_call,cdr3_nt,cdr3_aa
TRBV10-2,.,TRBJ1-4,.,TGCGCCAGCACCCGGGACATTAATGAAAAACTGTTTTTT,CASTRDINEKLFF
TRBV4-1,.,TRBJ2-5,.,TGCGCCAGCAGCCAAGGGTGGCTAGGGGAGACCCAGTACTTC,CASSQGWLGETQYF
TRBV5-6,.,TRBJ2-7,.,TGTGCCAGCAGCTCGGCGGGGGCTAGCTCATTCTCCGAGCAGTACTTC,CASSSAGASSFSEQYF
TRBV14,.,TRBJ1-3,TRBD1,TGTGCCAGCAACCAAGGACGACAGGGGGCGGACACCATATATTTT,CASNQGRQGADTIYF
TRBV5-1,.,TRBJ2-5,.,TGCGCCAGCAGTCACGTAGCCAAAAACAATCAGTACTTC,CASSHVAKNNQYF
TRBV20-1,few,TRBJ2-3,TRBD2,TGCAGTGCTAGTCATAGCGGGGTCACAGATACGCAGTATTTT,CSASHSGVTDTQYF
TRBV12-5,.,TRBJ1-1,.,TGTGCTAGTGGTTCCCCTGGGCAGGGCGGCACTGAAGCTTTCTTT,CASGSPGQGGTEAFF
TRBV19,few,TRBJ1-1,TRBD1,TGTGCCAGTAGTAAGCAGACAGGGATGTCCGCTGAAGCTTTCTTT,CASSKQTGMSAEAFF
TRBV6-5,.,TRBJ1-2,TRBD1,TGTGCCAGCAGGGGGACAGCCGTTTACTATGGCTACACCTTC,CASRGTAVYYGYTF
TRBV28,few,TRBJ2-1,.,TGTGCCATTGGGGGGGGGCCCTACAATGAGCAGTTCTTC,CAIGGGPYNEQFF
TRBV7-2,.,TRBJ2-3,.,TGTGCCAGCAGCTACGTACGCCGGACAGATACGCAGTATTTT,CASSYVRRTDTQYF
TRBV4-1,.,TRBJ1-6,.,TGCGCCAGCAGCAACCTCTATAATTCACCCCTCCACTTT,CASSNLYNSPLHF
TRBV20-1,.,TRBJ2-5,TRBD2,TGCAGTGCTTTTAGCGGGAGTAGCGGCCAAGAGACCCAGTACTTC,CSAFSGSSGQETQYF
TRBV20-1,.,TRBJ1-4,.,TGCAGTGCCACCCACCACTGGGACCCTCTTTCGGGCGAAAAACTGTTTTTT,CSATHHWDPLSGEKLFF
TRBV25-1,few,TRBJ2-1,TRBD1,TGTGCCAGCAGTGAATTGAGGACAGGAGGCAATGAGCAGTTCTTC,CASSELRTGGNEQFF
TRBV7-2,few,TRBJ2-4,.,TGTGCCAGCAGCTTAGGGGGGAACTTAGCCAAAAACATTCAGTACTTC,CASSLGGNLAKNIQYF
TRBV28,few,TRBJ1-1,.,TGTGCCAGCAGCCGACCACGACGGTCCCTTGAAGCTTTCTTT,CASSRPRRSLEAFF
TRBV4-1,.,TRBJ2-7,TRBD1,TGCGCCAGCAGCCAAGGACAGGGAACGATGGGGTACGAGCAGTACTTC,CASSQGQGTMGYEQYF
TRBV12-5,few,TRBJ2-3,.,TGTGCTAGTGGTTTCGGGGGGCGGGATACGCAGTATTTT,CASGFGGRDTQYF
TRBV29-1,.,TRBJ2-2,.,TGCAGCGTTGCCCTTATTGGGGCCGGGGAGCTGTTTTTT,CSVALIGAGELFF
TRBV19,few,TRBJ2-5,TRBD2,TGTGCCAGTAGTATAGCCCAGCGGGGATACCAAGAGACCCAGTACTTC,CASSIAQRGYQETQYF
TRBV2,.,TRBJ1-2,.,TGTGCCAGCACCTCACGGGAGGGACACCGGTTGGAGAACTATGGCTACACCTTC,CASTSREGHRLENYGYTF
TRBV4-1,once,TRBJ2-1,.,TGCGCCAGCAGCCAACCGGCTGGGGGCTTAAATGGGCAGTTCTTC,CASSQPAGGLNGQFF
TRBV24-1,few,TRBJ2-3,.,TGTGCCACCAGTGACTCATTCACAGATACGCAGTATTTT,CATSDSFTDTQYF
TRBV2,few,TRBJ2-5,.,TGTGCCAGCAAGGTAGCGGAGACCCAGTACTTC,CASKVAETQYF
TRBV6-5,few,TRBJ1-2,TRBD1,TGTGCCAGCAGTCCCTACACAGGGGACTATGGCTACACCTTC,CASSPYTGDYGYTF
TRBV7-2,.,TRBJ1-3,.,TGTGCCAGCAGCTTCGGGGCCTCTGGAAACACCATATATTTT,CASSFGASGNTIYF
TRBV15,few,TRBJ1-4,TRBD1,TGTGCCACCAGCAGCTATTCAGCCCGGGACAGTTTAAATGAAAAACTGTTTTTT,CATSSYSARDSLNEKLFF
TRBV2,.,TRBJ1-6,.,TGTGCCAGCAGGCCGACCCTAAGGTCCTATAATTCACCCCTCCACTTT,CASRPTLRSYNSPLHF
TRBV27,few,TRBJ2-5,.,TGTGCCAGCAGTTGGTCCAGGTTGGAGACCCAGTACTTC,CASSWSRLETQYF
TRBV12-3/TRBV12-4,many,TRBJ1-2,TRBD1,TGTGCCAGCAGTCCGGACAGGGCCAATGGCTACACCTTC,CASSPDRANGYTF